This TCR beta chain was recorded in a study of Ad26.COV2.S vaccination and SARS-CoV-2 variants (dated by TCRdb to 2020 to 2023). Notes on the research overall: Donors in the vaccine arm were drawn from COV1001, a phase I-IIa trial of Ad26.COV2.S in healthy adults that was multicentre, randomized, double-blind and placebo-controlled. Dosing of Ad26.COV2.S was intramuscular, at either 5x10^10 or 1x10^11 viral particles, delivered as one shot or as two shots spaced 56 days apart. TCRbeta repertoire sequencing served as the tool for gauging how specific and how broad the SARS-CoV-2-reactive T cell receptors were following Ad26.COV2.S vaccination. The TCR-sequenced set comprised roughly 30 samples: some 20 Ad26.COV2.S vaccine recipients, 5 placebo recipients and 8 SARS-CoV-2 convalescent individuals. Trial participants were randomized into five groups of five, in which low-dose or high-dose Ad26.COV2.S was given once or twice, or placebo was given on both occasions. Investigators did not know the trial group allocation while performing experiments and assessing outcomes. Study-wide conclusions, independent of this receptor: Comparable non-spike TCR breadth was observed between vaccine and placebo recipients, consistent with only spike being contained in the vaccine. The study was not powered for comparison of responses between vaccine doses or regimens. After vaccination, spike-specific CD8+ and CD4+ T cell responses were reported to show substantial breadth. The authors noted that the TCR breadth and depth analyses may have underestimated total T cell responses. Higher spike-specific TCR breadth was observed in Ad26.COV2.S recipients than in placebo recipients (P = 0.0014).

Remarks on this clone: What antigen it recognizes has not been identified. Base quality data are lacking; no much larger clone is found one base away.

From cysteine to phenylalanine, the CDR3 is 17 amino acids long. Just the 51-base CDR3 DNA is kept, in frame starting at base 1. CDR1 SGHDN and CDR2 FVKESK are derived from the germline V gene. At the junction V is shortened by 0 bases and J by 1 base, with 15 bases in between. TCRbeta CDR3 regions were sequenced with the immunoSEQ Assay. After extraction, genomic DNA underwent amplification by bias-controlled multiplex PCR, followed by high-throughput sequencing. Per the authors' processing: To quantify the absolute abundance of each unique TCRbeta CDR3 region, sequences were collapsed and filtered. T cell fraction was estimated by normalization of TCRbeta template counts to usable DNA, with usable DNA being measured through amplification of reference genes present in all nucleated cells. Repertoire TCRs were annotated as SARS-CoV-2-specific when V gene, CDR3 amino acid sequence and J gene were exactly matched to a known reactive TCR set. MIRA supplied the reference SARS-CoV-2 TCR set, which was filtered for enrichment in COVID-19-positive ImmuneCODE repertoires so that public or cross-reactive TCRs were removed. Drawing on the MIRA antigens, annotated TCRs were analysed further at the level of specific ORF or position within ORF. Depth was the summed frequency of annotated unique rearrangements, while breadth was defined as annotated unique rearrangements over total unique productive rearrangements. Two-sided Wilcoxon rank-sum tests were applied when comparing TCR breadth between groups. TCRdb holds this immuneACCESS table with in-frame rearrangements only. Some clones are missing; in checked studies, unresolved V genes explain under half, and the rest has no known cause. Clone size and V and J calls were adopted from that table, with D and trimming inferred from the DNA. This sample lists around 320,000 clones; 85% to 90% were detected once. The ten largest clones represent 1.5% to 2% of the sample.

This sample's treatment or condition label indicates: approximately 18 received Ad26.COV2.S at low or high dose, single or two shots; roughly five received placebo; per-sample allocation not given. Repertoires of vaccine and placebo recipients were sequenced from samples collected on day 63 after the first injection. In Cohort 1b, about two dozen adults aged 18-55 years were enrolled at a single site in Boston, USA, between 29 July and 7 August 2020. Ad26.COV2.S consisted of a replication-incompetent adenovirus type 26 vector by which a prefusion-stabilized SARS-CoV-2 spike protein from the original Wuhan strain was expressed.

The specimen was peripheral blood, collected in a trial of Ad26.COV2.S vaccine versus placebo. The rearranged chain carries TRBV14 and TRBJ1-1; TRBD1 could be the D gene, as 5 bases match. The receptor's source is a person aged 18-60 years who received the Ad26.COV2.S COVID-19 vaccine or a placebo. The CDR3 reads CASSQEPRQGGNTEAFF. The nucleotide sequence reads as follows: TGTGCCAGCAGCCAAGAGCCCCGCCAGGGCGGGAACACTGAAGCTTTCTTT.